These 32 T cell receptor beta chains originate from one sample sequenced in a study of T cell repertoires in cytomegalovirus infection. These TCRs are of unknown antigen specificity. TCRdb used MiXCR to reprocess the reads, holding one entry per CDR3 protein. The profile shows 70,000 or so distinct CDR3 sequences, 25% to 30% of them singletons. The sample was CD8+ T cells from cultured PBMCs, taken from culture after CMV antigen stimulation. The source is a human donor in good health (CMV status not recorded). Some clones in this sample may be carry-over from other donors' samples.

This clonotype has a single count. A read error may be the cause here, since a much bigger clone is one base away. The V call is TRBV20-1, the J call TRBJ2-7, with a weak D call TRBD2 (7 bases). CDR1 is DFQATT, CDR2 SNEGSKA, per germline (reference sequence). CDR3 length: 13 amino acids. In DNA form, the CDR3 reads TGCAGTGCAGGGGGGGACTGGGCCTACGAGCGGTACTTC. Translation gives CSAGGDWAYERYF.

The chain is built from TRBV2 and TRBJ2-3; D uncertain. This CDR3 is 15 amino acids long. V lost 2 bases, J lost 3 bases, and 12 bases lay in between. Germline lookup yields CDR1 SNHLY and CDR2 FYNNEI. The CDR3 loop is CASSEIRSRTDTQYF. CDR3 in DNA: TGTGCCAGCAGTGAAATCCGGTCGAGGACAGATACGCAGTATTTT.

The chain employs TRBV29-1 and TRBJ1-1; D might be TRBD1 (5 bases). The V end lost 7 bases, the J end lost 0 bases, and 12 bases lay between the germline ends. CDR3 length equals 13 residues. Germline V lookup: CDR1 SQVTM, CDR2 ANQGSEA. The CDR3 coding sequence is TGCAGCGAGGGACCCCTCGTGAACACTGAAGCTTTCTTT. This translates into CSEGPLVNTEAFF. The full variable domain, its missing parts supplied by reference TRBV29-1 and TRBJ1-1, is SAVISQKPSRDICQRGTSLTIQCQVDSQVTMMFWYRQQPGQSLTLIATANQGSEATYESGFVIDKFPISRPNLTFSTLTVSNMSPEDSSIYLCSEGPLVNTEAFFGQGTRLTVV.

The table lists this clonotype with a count of one. The V and J genes are TRBV5-4 and TRBJ2-5, with a tentative D call TRBD1 (6 bases). Deletions cut 0 bases from V and 5 bases from J, with 20 bases between. The germline V gene encodes CDR1 SGHNT and CDR2 YYREEE (reference sequence). This CDR3 is built from 17 residues. CDR3 loop: CASSLVGSGAVEETQYF. CDR3 in DNA: TGTGCCAGCAGCTTGGTCGGTTCAGGGGCAGTAGAGGAGACCCAGTACTTC.

Many counts were recorded for this clonotype. The chain combines TRBV7-2 with TRBJ2-1; D ambiguous. Trimming cost V 2 bases and J 0 bases, with 8 bases left between them. Germline V lookup: CDR1 SGHTA, CDR2 FQGNSA. This CDR3 is built from 15 residues. CDR3 in DNA: TGTGCCAGCAGCTTATTGGCGGCCTCCTACAATGAGCAGTTCTTC. Translated, it gives CASSLLAASYNEQFF.

This clonotype was seen more than once but under ten times. The J gene is TRBJ2-3, the V gene TRBV30, with D maybe TRBD2 (6 bases). The CDR3 runs 13 residues. Germline-derived CDR1 and CDR2 are GTSNPN and SVGIG (reference sequence). V shed 8 bases and J shed 2 bases, with 14 bases lying between them. CDR3 nucleotides: TGTGCCCGGTCCGGGGGAATCACAGATACGCAGTATTTT. This translates into CARSGGITDTQYF.

This chain uses TRBV9 with TRBJ1-2; tentative D call: TRBD1 (5 bases). V was shortened by 4 bases and J by 6 bases, with 13 bases between the two germline ends. This CDR3 is 13 amino acids long. Germline lookup yields CDR1 SGDLS and CDR2 YYNGEE. The CDR3 nucleotides read TGTGCCAGCAGCTTCGGCGGGGGTGATGGCTACACCTTC. Amino acid sequence: CASSFGGGDGYTF.

This clonotype was detected many times. The chain combines TRBV6-1 with TRBJ2-2, with D possibly matching TRBD2 (5 bases). The CDR3 runs 14 residues. V was clipped by 2 bases and J by 3 bases, with 7 bases between them. Germline V gives CDR1 MNHNS, CDR2 SASEGT. The DNA for the CDR3 is TGTGCCAGCAGTGAACGGGGATACACCGGGGAGCTGTTTTTT. Protein: CASSERGYTGELFF.

This clonotype was detected ten times or more. V usage is TRBV5-4 and J usage is TRBJ2-7, with TRBD2 matching 11 bases. The CDR3 has 16 amino acids. J gave up 2 bases and V 4 bases, and 8 bases lay outside the gene matches. The V gene's germline CDR1 is SGHNT and CDR2 YYREEE (reference sequence). In DNA form, the CDR3 reads TGTGCCAGCAGCGTCACCTTTAGCGGGGGGGCCTACGAGCAGTACTTC. Translation gives CASSVTFSGGAYEQYF.

J is TRBJ2-5 and V is TRBV6-6; weak D call: TRBD2 (5 bases). The CDR3 has 13 residues. Germline lookup yields CDR1 MNHNY and CDR2 SVGAGI (reference sequence). Trimming took off 6 bases at V and 1 base at J, with 9 bases between the two ends. The CDR3 is CASRGGSQETQYF. The CDR3 DNA sequence: TGTGCCAGCAGGGGTGGGAGCCAAGAGACCCAGTACTTC.

This clonotype was detected many times. The genes are TRBV7-6 and TRBJ2-1, with D possibly TRBD1 on 6 matching bases. V dropped 2 bases and J dropped 8 bases, with 28 bases sitting between them. The CDR3 extends over 19 amino acids. Germline-derived CDR1 and CDR2 are SGHVS and FNYEAQ. The CDR3 reads CASSLRGEPPGVTVDEQFF. In DNA form, the CDR3 reads TGTGCCAGCAGCTTAAGGGGCGAACCCCCAGGGGTCACGGTGGATGAGCAGTTCTTC.

This chain uses TRBV27 with TRBJ2-3, with TRBD2 identical over 8 bases. From germline, CDR1 is MNHEY and CDR2 SMNVEV (reference sequence). The CDR3 covers 18 residues. Unmatched junction bases numbered 11, after V lost 1 base and J lost 2 bases. The CDR3 DNA is TGTGCCAGCAGTTTATGGGGGTTGAGCGGGGGTCACACAGATACGCAGTATTTT. It translates to CASSLWGLSGGHTDTQYF.

This chain links TRBV6-6 with TRBJ2-1, with 9 positions matching TRBD1. Germline CDR1 and CDR2: MNHNY and SVGAGI (reference sequence). V shed 5 bases and J 0 bases; nucleotides not matched to a gene: 8. The CDR3 has 17 residues. The CDR3 protein is CASSGKQGASSYNEQFF. The CDR3, as DNA: TGTGCCAGCAGTGGGAAACAGGGGGCAAGCTCCTACAATGAGCAGTTCTTC.

This clonotype was seen a handful of times. The rearrangement joins TRBV14 to TRBJ1-2; 7 nucleotides match TRBD1. The CDR3 is made up of 15 amino acids. Germline V gene sequence: CDR1 SGHDN, CDR2 FVKESK. Trimming cost V 4 bases and J 4 bases; bases outside gene matches: 9. The CDR3 loop is CASSPSTGTFYGYTF. The CDR3 region has the DNA TGTGCCAGCAGCCCTTCGACAGGGACATTCTATGGCTACACCTTC.

This clonotype was seen repeatedly, ten times or more. The chain employs TRBV7-2 and TRBJ2-3; 8 bases are shared with TRBD2. V was clipped by 5 bases and J by 3 bases; unmatched bases: 13. The CDR3 extends over 17 amino acids. CDR1 and CDR2 from the germline V gene are SGHTA and FQGNSA. CDR3: CASSRPLSGSQTDTQYF. The CDR3 nucleotides read TGTGCCAGCAGCCGCCCCTTGAGCGGGAGCCAGACAGATACGCAGTATTTT.

The V gene is TRBV27, the J gene TRBJ2-1, with D possibly being TRBD1 (6 bases). V lost 7 bases, J lost 3 bases, and 19 bases lay in between. Germline assignment: CDR1 MNHEY and CDR2 SMNVEV (reference sequence). This CDR3 is 16 amino acids long. CDR3 region: CASKITGYGIYNEQFF. The DNA for the CDR3 is TGTGCCAGCAAAATAACAGGGTACGGGATCTACAATGAGCAGTTCTTC.

This clonotype was found a few times. The genes are TRBV25-1 and TRBJ1-1; D might be TRBD1 (5 bases). Trimming stripped 1 base from V and 3 bases from J, with 6 bases between. Germline CDR1 and CDR2: MGHDK and SYGVNS. CDR3 size: 13 residues. CDR3 DNA: TGTGCCAGCAGTGAATTAGGGGACACTGAAGCTTTCTTT. It translates to CASSELGDTEAFF.

This clonotype was seen a few times. V is TRBV6-2 or TRBV6-3 and J is TRBJ2-1; a possible D gene is TRBD1 (6 bases). The V gene lost 2 bases and the J gene lost 9 bases, with 17 bases spanning the gap. The germline V gene encodes CDR1 MNHEY and CDR2 SVGEGT. The CDR3 runs to 15 residues. The CDR3 DNA sequence: TGTGCCAGCAGTTACCCGCCGGACCTGGGGGCTGAGCAGTTCTTC. Translated: CASSYPPDLGAEQFF.

The genes are TRBV7-9 and TRBJ1-3; D not resolved. CDR3 length: 15 residues. The V and J ends lost 1 base and 0 bases respectively, with 7 bases between them. Germline V gene lookup returns CDR1 SEHNR and CDR2 FQNEAQ (reference sequence). As DNA, the CDR3 is TGTGCCAGCAGCTTAGGGGCAAGCTCTGGAAACACCATATATTTT. It encodes CASSLGASSGNTIYF.

This clonotype has ten or more counts. The chain couples TRBV27 to TRBJ2-5, with a possible D match to TRBD1 (6 bases). With 2 bases removed from V and 5 bases from J, the gap between germline ends came to 12 bases. The CDR3 covers 14 residues. Germline loops: CDR1 MNHEY, CDR2 SMNVEV (reference sequence). CDR3 residues: CASSLSQGWETQYF. Here the CDR3 DNA reads TGTGCCAGCAGTTTAAGTCAGGGGTGGGAGACCCAGTACTTC.

V and J are TRBV11-3 and TRBJ2-2; 7 bases line up with TRBD1. Germline CDR1 SGHNT, CDR2 YENEEA. Losses at the gene ends were 5 bases for V and 7 bases for J; bases not matched to a gene: 7. There are 14 residues in the CDR3. CDR3 amino acids: CASSLPGGHGELFF. As DNA, the CDR3 is TGTGCCAGCAGCCTACCAGGGGGTCACGGGGAGCTGTTTTTT.

The chain employs TRBV20-1 and TRBJ2-1; 8 positions agree with TRBD2. The CDR3 is 16 amino acids. Trimming removed 6 bases from V and 0 bases from J; junction bases left unmatched: 10. Germline-derived CDR1 and CDR2 are DFQATT and SNEGSKA (reference sequence). CDR3 in DNA: TGCAGTGCGGGTAGCGGGACCTCCCCCTCCTACAATGAGCAGTTCTTC. The encoded protein is CSAGSGTSPSYNEQFF.

This clonotype turned up a few times. The rearrangement links TRBV15 to TRBJ2-1; possibly TRBD1 or TRBD2 for D (6 bases each). This CDR3 is built from 18 residues. Germline-derived CDR1 and CDR2 are LNHNV and YYDKDF (reference sequence). V was clipped by 3 bases and J by 0 bases, with 18 bases between them. The CDR3 protein is CATSSPPGGASSYNEQFF. Written as DNA, the CDR3 is TGTGCCACCAGCAGCCCCCCCGGGGGCGCAAGCTCCTACAATGAGCAGTTCTTC. Full variable domain (rest looked up from reference TRBV15 and TRBJ2-1): DAMVIQNPRYQVTQFGKPVTLSCSQTLNHNVMYWYQQKSSQAPKLLFHYYDKDFNNEADTPDNFQSRRPNTSFCFLDIRSPGLGDTAMYLCATSSPPGGASSYNEQFFGPGTRLTVL.

For the CDR3, the DNA is TGTGCCAGCAGTTACGGGGGGGCGAATGAGCAGTTCTTC. It yields the protein CASSYGGANEQFF. V gene TRBV6-2 or TRBV6-3 combines with J gene TRBJ2-1; D perhaps matches TRBD2 (7 bases). This CDR3 is built from 13 residues. Germline V gene data show CDR1 as MNHEY and CDR2 as SVGEGT. Trimming pared 2 bases from V and 7 bases from J, leaving 9 bases between.

This clonotype turned up a few times. The J gene is TRBJ1-1, the V gene TRBV14; D is possibly TRBD1 (5 bases). Germline CDR1 is SGHDN and CDR2 is FVKESK. Between the trimmed V and J ends, which lost 1 base and 11 bases, there was a span of 14 bases. The CDR3 runs 13 residues. CDR3 bases: TGTGCCAGCAGCCAAGTGGGAGGGGCGGAGGCTTTCTTT. As protein: CASSQVGGAEAFF.

There are a few counts of this clonotype. This sequence joins TRBV28 and TRBJ2-7; perhaps TRBD2 as D (5 bases). The CDR3 sequence is 14 residues long. V dropped 3 bases and J dropped 0 bases, with 9 bases sitting between them. From germline, CDR1 is MDHEN and CDR2 SYDVKM. As DNA, the CDR3 is TGTGCCAGCAGTTTTTCTGGGAGCTCCTACGAGCAGTACTTC. Its protein is CASSFSGSSYEQYF.

The chain links TRBV20-1 to TRBJ2-7; 10 nucleotides line up with TRBD2. CDR1 and CDR2 (germline): DFQATT, SNEGSKA (reference sequence). J lost 0 bases, V lost 1 base, and 12 bases had no gene match. The CDR3 runs 18 residues. The CDR3 region is CSARVFFPTSGDSYEQYF. The CDR3 DNA sequence: TGCAGTGCTAGAGTATTCTTCCCCACTAGCGGGGACTCCTACGAGCAGTACTTC.

The chain uses TRBV28 and TRBJ2-2, with TRBD2 matching 10 bases. CDR1 and CDR2 from the germline V gene are MDHEN and SYDVKM. V gave up 7 bases and J gave up 1 base; unmatched junction bases: 9. The CDR3 is made up of 17 amino acids. The CDR3 DNA follows: TGTGCCAGCAAAAACGCCGGGACTAGCGTGAACACCGGGGAGCTGTTTTTT. It is translated as CASKNAGTSVNTGELFF. The complete variable domain, with remaining parts taken from reference TRBV28 and TRBJ2-2, reads DVKVTQSSRYLVKRTGEKVFLECVQDMDHENMFWYRQDPGLGLRLIYFSYDVKMKEKGDIPEGYSVSREKKERFSLILESASTNQTSMYLCASKNAGTSVNTGELFFGEGSRLTVL.

This clonotype was recorded once. The rearrangement links TRBV5-5 to TRBJ1-1; the D gene is possibly TRBD1 (5 bases). CDR3 size: 14 residues. Looked up from germline, CDR1 is SGHKS and CDR2 is YYEKEE (reference sequence). The germline V and J ends were trimmed by 2 bases and 4 bases, with 12 bases remaining between them. CDR3 in amino acids: CASSFRDGFTEAFF. CDR3 bases: TGTGCCAGCAGCTTCAGGGACGGATTCACTGAAGCTTTCTTT.

The genes are TRBV27 and TRBJ1-1; TRBD1 is a possible D gene (5 bases). The germline CDR1 and CDR2 sequences are MNHEY and SMNVEV (reference sequence). This CDR3 comprises 18 residues. Trimming shortened V by 5 bases and J by 1 base, and 23 bases separated the two germline ends. CDR3 sequence reads: CASSMSISGRNRNTEAFF. DNA of the CDR3: TGTGCCAGCAGTATGTCGATCTCAGGGAGAAACAGGAACACTGAAGCTTTCTTT.

This clonotype showed up many times. As DNA, the CDR3 is TGTGCCAGCAGCCCTTCGACAGGGCTGACAGATACGCAGTATTTT. Its translation is CASSPSTGLTDTQYF. The chain links TRBV7-7 to TRBJ2-3, with 7 bases lining up with TRBD1. The CDR3 sequence is 15 residues long. Looked up from germline, CDR1 is SSHAT and CDR2 is FNYEAQ (reference sequence). Unmatched junction bases numbered 8, after V lost 5 bases and J lost 3 bases. Full variable domain (rest looked up from reference TRBV7-7 and TRBJ2-3): GAGVSQSPRYKVTKRGQDVTLRCDPISSHATLYWYQQALGQGPEFLTYFNYEAQPDKSGLPSDRFSAERPEGSISTLTIQRTEQRDSAMYRCASSPSTGLTDTQYFGPGTRLTVL.

This chain joins TRBV6-5 and TRBJ2-1; D uncertain. The CDR3 has 15 residues. V lost 7 bases, J lost 6 bases, and 19 bases lay in between. Germline CDR1 reads MNHEY; CDR2 reads SVGAGI. The CDR3 DNA follows: TGTGCCAGCACCGTGAACTTCCAAACGGGCAATGAGCAGTTCTTC. It translates to CASTVNFQTGNEQFF.